This entry lists 9 T cell receptor beta chains sequenced from one sample in a study of Graves' ophthalmopathy and Graves' hyperthyroidism. Amplification from RNA transcripts yielded the TCR beta CDR3 regions. The authors performed first-round RT-PCR with HTBI primers and then a second-round multiplex PCR. TCRdb analysed the multiplex PCR reads with MiXCR anew, one entry per CDR3 protein. The sample holds 500,000 to 700,000 distinct CDR3 sequences, roughly 20% seen once. Source material: peripheral blood. The receptors derive from a woman in her late teens or twenties with stable Graves' hyperthyroidism. Some clones in this sample may be carry-over from other donors' samples.

This clonotype was counted between two and nine times. V and J are TRBV6-5 and TRBJ2-5; D perhaps matches TRBD2 (7 bases). Germline-derived CDR1 and CDR2 are MNHEY and SVGAGI. V gave up 2 bases and J gave up 4 bases, with 14 bases separating them. This CDR3 has 15 amino acids. CDR3 sequence reads: CASSYGAGAIETQYF. The CDR3 DNA is TGTGCCAGCAGTTACGGTGCGGGGGCAATAGAGACCCAGTACTTC.

This chain joins TRBV5-5 and TRBJ1-6; 11 bases are shared with TRBD1. The V gene's germline CDR1 is SGHKS and CDR2 YYEKEE (reference sequence). The V segment lost 3 bases and the J segment 11 bases; nucleotides outside the gene matches: 7. The CDR3 totals 15 residues. The CDR3 nucleotides read TGTGCCAGCAGCTCCGGACAGGGGGCTTGGACACCCCTCCACTTT. Translating it yields CASSSGQGAWTPLHF.

Many counts were recorded for this clonotype. V is TRBV6-4 and J is TRBJ2-5; tentatively, D is TRBD1 (5 bases). The V gene's germline CDR1 is MRHNA and CDR2 SNTAGT. The CDR3 runs to 15 residues. Trimming took 8 bases from V and 5 from J, leaving 21 bases between them. The CDR3 sequence: CASRYPSAGPETQYF. The CDR3 region has the DNA TGTGCCAGCCGGTACCCCTCCGCAGGGCCGGAGACCCAGTACTTC.

In the case of this clonotype: One end of the junction fails to match germline, which may point to a read error. The chain recombines TRBV9 with TRBJ1-2, with D possibly TRBD1 on 5 matching bases. The germline CDR1 and CDR2 sequences are SGDLS and YYNGEE. The CDR3 loop spans 13 amino acids. This CDR3 is CAGSPREGYGYTF. The CDR3 DNA follows: TGTGCCGGCAGCCCTAGGGAGGGGTATGGCTACACCTTC.

This clonotype has ten or more counts. The gene calls are TRBV11-3 and TRBJ2-7; 9 bases map to TRBD2. Trimming at V came to 3 bases and at J to 5 bases, leaving 5 bases not matched to a gene. In germline, CDR1 is SGHNT, CDR2 YENEEA. CDR3 length: 14 residues. The DNA of the CDR3 is TGTGCCAGCAGCTTGACTAGCGGAGGACACGAGCAGTACTTC. The encoded protein is CASSLTSGGHEQYF.

In this sample, this clonotype turned up many times. The chain is built from TRBV28 and TRBJ1-1, with D possibly TRBD1 on 5 matching bases. V was trimmed by 6 bases and J by 11 bases, leaving 13 bases between them. Germline V CDR1 and CDR2: MDHEN, SYDVKM. The CDR3 has 11 amino acids. The CDR3: CASSNGGKAFF. The CDR3 nucleotides read TGTGCCAGCAGCAACGGGGGAAAGGCTTTCTTT.

The sample holds a few counts of this clonotype. The genes are TRBV7-4 and TRBJ2-1; TRBD2 matches at 12 bases. This CDR3 contains 14 residues. CDR1 and CDR2 (germline): SGHVT, SQSDAQ. Germline trimming cut 1 base from V and 11 bases from J; bases unmatched to any gene: 3. The CDR3 sequence: CASSLGLAGGKQFF. As DNA, the CDR3 is TGTGCCAGCAGCTTAGGGCTAGCGGGGGGGAAGCAGTTCTTC.

This clonotype showed up many times. The genes are TRBV15 and TRBJ2-5, with 9 bases fitting TRBD2. The germline V gene encodes CDR1 LNHNV and CDR2 YYDKDF (reference sequence). This CDR3 has 17 amino acids. The junction had 9 bases not matched to a gene; V was cut back by 0 bases and J by 4 bases. The CDR3 loop is CATSRDLASGVGETQYF. CDR3 coding DNA: TGTGCCACCAGCAGAGATCTCGCTAGCGGGGTGGGAGAGACCCAGTACTTC.

The rearrangement joins TRBV6-4 to TRBJ1-5; 8 nucleotides align to TRBD1. This CDR3 region has 17 residues. Germline V lookup: CDR1 MRHNA, CDR2 SNTAGT. After removal of 4 bases from V and 6 bases from J, the junction contained 14 bases not matched to a gene. The DNA of the CDR3 is TGTGCCAGCAGTGCCGAGGGGACAGGTTGGGGGCGTCAGCCCCAGCATTTT. Its translation is CASSAEGTGWGRQPQHF.